This T cell receptor (beta chain) derives from a study of shared clonotypes between healthy human individuals. Turning to the study itself: Researchers assigned three CD4 naive, three CD4 memory, two CD8 naive and one CD8 memory plate to each donor.

Data came from immunoSEQ multiplex PCR; TCRdb stores just in-frame clones and leaves some out. The sample shows approximately 2,000,000 clones, 93% of them seen only once. Terminally differentiated effector memory CD45RA+ cells were excluded by CCR7 positive selection of CD45RO-negative cells. This receptor was taken from a man aged 18-30 years in good health. Some clones in this sample may be carry-over from other donors' samples. Sequenced sample: naive CD8+ T cells from PBMCs.

The CDR3, as DNA: TGCAGCGTTCCCGGCCGGGGGACTGAAGCTTTCTTT. The encoded protein is CSVPGRGTEAFF. This chain joins TRBV29-1 and TRBJ1-1; tentatively, D is TRBD1 (5 bases). The length of the CDR3 is 12 residues. CDR1 and CDR2 (germline): SQVTM, ANQGSEA. V was shortened by 5 bases and J by 5 bases, with 12 bases between the two germline ends.